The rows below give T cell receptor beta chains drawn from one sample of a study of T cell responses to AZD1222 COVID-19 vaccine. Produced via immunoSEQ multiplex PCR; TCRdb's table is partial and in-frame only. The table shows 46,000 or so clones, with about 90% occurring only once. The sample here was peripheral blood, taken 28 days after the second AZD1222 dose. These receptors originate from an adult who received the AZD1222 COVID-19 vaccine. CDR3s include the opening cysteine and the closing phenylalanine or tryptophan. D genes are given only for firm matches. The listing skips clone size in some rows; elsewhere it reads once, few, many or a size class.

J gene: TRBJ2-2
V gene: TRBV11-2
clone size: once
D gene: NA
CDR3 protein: CASSLVENTGELFF
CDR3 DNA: TGTGCCAGCAGCTTAGTGGAGAACACCGGGGAGCTGTTTTTT

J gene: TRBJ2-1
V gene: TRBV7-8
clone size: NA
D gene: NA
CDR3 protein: CASSLGLTGNNEQFF
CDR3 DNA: TGTGCCAGCAGCTTGGGCCTGACAGGAAACAATGAGCAGTTCTTC

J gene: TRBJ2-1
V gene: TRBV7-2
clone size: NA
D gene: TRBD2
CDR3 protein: CASSGTSGLTYNEQFF
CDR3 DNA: TGTGCCAGCAGCGGTACTAGCGGGTTAACCTACAATGAGCAGTTCTTC

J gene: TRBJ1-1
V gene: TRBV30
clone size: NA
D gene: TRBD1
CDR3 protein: CAWSEQGWTEAFF
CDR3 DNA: TGTGCCTGGAGTGAACAGGGGTGGACTGAAGCTTTCTTT

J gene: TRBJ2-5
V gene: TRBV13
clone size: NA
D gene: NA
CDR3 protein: CASSFGETQYF
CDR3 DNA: TGTGCCAGCAGCTTCGGGGAGACCCAGTACTTC

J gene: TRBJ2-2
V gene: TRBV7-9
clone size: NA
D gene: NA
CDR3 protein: CASSSTPDTTGELFF
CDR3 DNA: TGTGCCAGCAGCTCCACTCCGGACACCACCGGGGAGCTGTTTTTT

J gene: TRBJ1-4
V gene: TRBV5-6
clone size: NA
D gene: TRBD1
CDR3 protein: CASSAPGQGNEKLFF
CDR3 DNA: TGTGCCAGCAGCGCGCCGGGACAGGGTAATGAAAAACTGTTTTTT

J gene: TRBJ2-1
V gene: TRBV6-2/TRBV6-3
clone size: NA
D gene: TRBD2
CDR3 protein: CASSYSAGEIYNEQFF
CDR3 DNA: TGTGCCAGCAGTTACTCCGCGGGGGAGATCTACAATGAGCAGTTCTTC

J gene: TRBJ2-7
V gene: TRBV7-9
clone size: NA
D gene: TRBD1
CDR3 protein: CASSLGGQGQDEQYF
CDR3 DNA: TGTGCCAGCAGCTTAGGGGGACAGGGGCAAGACGAGCAGTACTTC

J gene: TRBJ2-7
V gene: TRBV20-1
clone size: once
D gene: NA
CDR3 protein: CSAEGVGEQYF
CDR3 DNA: TGCAGTGCTGAGGGGGTGGGGGAGCAGTACTTC

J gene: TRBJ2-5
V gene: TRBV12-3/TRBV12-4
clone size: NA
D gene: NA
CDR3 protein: CASSRGETQYF
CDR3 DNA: TGTGCCAGCAGCCGGGGAGAGACCCAGTACTTC

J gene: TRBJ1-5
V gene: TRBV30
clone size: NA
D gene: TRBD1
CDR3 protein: CAWSAGTGGQPQHF
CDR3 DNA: TGTGCCTGGAGTGCCGGGACAGGGGGTCAGCCCCAGCATTTT

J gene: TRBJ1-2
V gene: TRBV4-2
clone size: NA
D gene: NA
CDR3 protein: CASSRGADYGYTF
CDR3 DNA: TGTGCCAGCAGCCGGGGGGCGGACTATGGCTACACCTTC

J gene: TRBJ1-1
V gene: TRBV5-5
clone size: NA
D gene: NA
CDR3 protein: CASSPTGRWTEAFF
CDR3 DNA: TGTGCCAGCAGCCCCACAGGGAGGTGGACTGAAGCTTTCTTT

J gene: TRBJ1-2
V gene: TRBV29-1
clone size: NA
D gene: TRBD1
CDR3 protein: CSSEGQTNYGYTF
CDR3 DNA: TGCAGCTCTGAGGGACAGACTAACTATGGCTACACCTTC

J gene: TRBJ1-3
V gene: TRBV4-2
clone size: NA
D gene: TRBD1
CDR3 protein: CASSSGQSGNTIYF
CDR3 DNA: TGTGCCAGCAGCTCGGGACAGAGTGGAAACACCATATATTTT

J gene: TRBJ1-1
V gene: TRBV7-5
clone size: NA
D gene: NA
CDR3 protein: CARSLVFLRNPGEGRFMNTEAFF
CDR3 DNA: TGTGCCAGAAGCTTAGTCTTCCTCCGTAACCCCGGAGAGGGACGGTTCATGAACACTGAAGCTTTCTTT

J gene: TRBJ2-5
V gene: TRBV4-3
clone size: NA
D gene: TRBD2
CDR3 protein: CASSQERGGVQYF
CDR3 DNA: TGCGCCAGCAGCCAAGAACGGGGGGGCGTCCAGTACTTC

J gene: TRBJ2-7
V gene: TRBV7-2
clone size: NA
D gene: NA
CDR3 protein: CASRGTGTSGEQYF
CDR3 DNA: TGTGCCAGCCGCGGTACGGGGACATCCGGCGAGCAGTACTTC

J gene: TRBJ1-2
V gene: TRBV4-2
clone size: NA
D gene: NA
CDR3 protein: CASSSRGTEGYTF
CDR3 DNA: TGTGCCAGCAGCTCCCGGGGGACGGAGGGCTACACCTTC

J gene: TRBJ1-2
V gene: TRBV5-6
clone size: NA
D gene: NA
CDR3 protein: CASSLLLGGRSGYTF
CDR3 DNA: TGTGCCAGCAGCTTACTATTGGGGGGCAGAAGTGGCTACACCTTC

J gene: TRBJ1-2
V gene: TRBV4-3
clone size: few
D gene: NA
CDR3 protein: CASSQDLSDGYGYTF
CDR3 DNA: TGCGCCAGCAGCCAAGACCTCTCTGACGGGTATGGCTACACCTTC

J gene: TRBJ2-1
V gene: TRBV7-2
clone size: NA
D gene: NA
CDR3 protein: CASSLAARSSSYNEQFF
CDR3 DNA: TGTGCCAGCAGCTTAGCAGCCCGCTCGAGCTCCTACAATGAGCAGTTCTTC

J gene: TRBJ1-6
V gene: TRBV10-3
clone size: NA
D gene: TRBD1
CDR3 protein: CAIKPGQGLSPLHF
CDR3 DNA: TGTGCCATCAAGCCGGGACAGGGTCTCTCACCCCTCCACTTT

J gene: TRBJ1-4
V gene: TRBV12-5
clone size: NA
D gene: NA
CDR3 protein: CASGLGPDGNEKLFF
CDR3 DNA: TGTGCTAGTGGTTTGGGGCCGGACGGTAATGAAAAACTGTTTTTT

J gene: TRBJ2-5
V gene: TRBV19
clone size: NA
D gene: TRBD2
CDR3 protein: CASNPSGGPVETQYF
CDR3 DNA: TGTGCCAGTAATCCTAGCGGGGGGCCGGTCGAGACCCAGTACTTC

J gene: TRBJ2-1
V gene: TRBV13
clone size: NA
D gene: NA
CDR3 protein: CASSARRVDNEQFF
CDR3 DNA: TGTGCCAGCAGCGCCAGACGGGTAGACAATGAGCAGTTCTTC

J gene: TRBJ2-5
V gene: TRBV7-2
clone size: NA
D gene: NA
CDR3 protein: CASSLGRQGQETQYF
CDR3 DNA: TGTGCCAGCAGCTTAGGACGCCAGGGGCAAGAGACCCAGTACTTC

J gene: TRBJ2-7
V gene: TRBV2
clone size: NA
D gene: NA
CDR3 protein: CASSDRAKGYEQYF
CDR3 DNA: TGTGCCAGCAGTGACAGAGCGAAGGGATACGAGCAGTACTTC

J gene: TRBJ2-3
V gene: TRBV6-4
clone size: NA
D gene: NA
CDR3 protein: CASSEGRRGSTDTQYF
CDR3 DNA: TGTGCCAGCAGTGAAGGCCGGAGGGGTAGCACAGATACGCAGTATTTT

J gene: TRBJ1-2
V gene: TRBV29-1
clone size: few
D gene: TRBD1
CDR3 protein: CSVTPGTGQLYGYTF
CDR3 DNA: TGCAGCGTTACACCCGGGACAGGGCAGCTTTACGGCTACACCTTC

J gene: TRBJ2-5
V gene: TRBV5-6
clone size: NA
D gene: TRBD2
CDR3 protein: CASSPPPGLAGEETQYF
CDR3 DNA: TGTGCCAGCAGCCCCCCACCGGGACTAGCGGGGGAAGAGACCCAGTACTTC

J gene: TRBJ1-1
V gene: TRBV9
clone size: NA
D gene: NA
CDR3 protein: CASSPDGLIEAFF
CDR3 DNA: TGTGCCAGCAGCCCCGACGGTTTGATTGAAGCTTTCTTT

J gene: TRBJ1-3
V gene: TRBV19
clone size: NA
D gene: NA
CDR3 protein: CASSMPRAPGNTIYF
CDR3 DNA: TGTGCCAGTAGTATGCCAAGGGCTCCTGGAAACACCATATATTTT

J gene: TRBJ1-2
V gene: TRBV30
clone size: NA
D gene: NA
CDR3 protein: CAWSVRSGAGGYGYTF
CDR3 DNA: TGTGCCTGGAGTGTAAGGTCAGGAGCTGGCGGCTATGGCTACACCTTC

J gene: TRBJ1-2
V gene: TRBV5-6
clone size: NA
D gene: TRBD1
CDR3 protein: CASSSTGVDYGYTF
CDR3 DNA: TGTGCCAGCAGCTCGACAGGGGTCGACTATGGCTACACCTTC

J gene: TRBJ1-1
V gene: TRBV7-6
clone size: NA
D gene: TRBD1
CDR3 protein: CASSLAGQATEAFF
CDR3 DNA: TGTGCCAGCAGCTTAGCGGGACAGGCAACTGAAGCTTTCTTT

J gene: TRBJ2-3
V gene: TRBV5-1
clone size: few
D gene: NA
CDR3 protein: CATSGPSSDTQYF
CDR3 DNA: TGCGCCACCTCGGGACCCTCATCGGATACGCAGTATTTT

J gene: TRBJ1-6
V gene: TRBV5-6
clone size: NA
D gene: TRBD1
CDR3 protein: CASSLSGTGGFSPLHF
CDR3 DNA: TGTGCCAGCAGCTTGTCCGGGACAGGGGGATTTTCACCCCTCCACTTT

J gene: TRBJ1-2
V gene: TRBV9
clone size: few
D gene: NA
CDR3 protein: CASSVGGFLVDGYTF
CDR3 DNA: TGTGCCAGCAGCGTAGGAGGGTTTCTCGTAGATGGCTACACCTTC

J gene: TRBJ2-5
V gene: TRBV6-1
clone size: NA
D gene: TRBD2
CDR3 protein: CASSGGGRMVETQYF
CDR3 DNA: TGTGCCAGCAGCGGCGGGGGGCGAATGGTTGAGACCCAGTACTTC

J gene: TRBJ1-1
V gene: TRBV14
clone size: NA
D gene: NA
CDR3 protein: CASSQNFATEAFF
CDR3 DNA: TGTGCCAGCAGCCAAAACTTTGCCACTGAAGCTTTCTTT

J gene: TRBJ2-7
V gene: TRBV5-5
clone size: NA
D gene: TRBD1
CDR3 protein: CASSPRDRGPEQYF
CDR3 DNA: TGTGCCAGCAGCCCTAGGGACAGGGGGCCCGAGCAGTACTTC

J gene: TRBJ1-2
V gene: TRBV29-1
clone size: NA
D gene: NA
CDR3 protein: CSVRGRTNYGYTF
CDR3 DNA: TGCAGCGTCCGGGGACGGACTAACTATGGCTACACCTTC

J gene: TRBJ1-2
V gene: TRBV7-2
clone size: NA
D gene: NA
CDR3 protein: CASSLRGDGYTF
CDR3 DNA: TGTGCCAGCAGCTTAAGGGGTGACGGCTACACCTTC

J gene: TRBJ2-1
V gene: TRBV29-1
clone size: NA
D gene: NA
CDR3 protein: CSVDYNEQFF
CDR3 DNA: TGCAGCGTTGACTACAATGAGCAGTTCTTC

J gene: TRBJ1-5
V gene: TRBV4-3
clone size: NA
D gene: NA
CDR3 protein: CASSPRRNQPQHF
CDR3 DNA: TGCGCCAGCAGCCCCCGGCGGAATCAGCCCCAGCATTTT

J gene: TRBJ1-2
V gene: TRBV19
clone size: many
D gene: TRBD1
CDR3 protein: CASSIRMVPDRGRGDYGYTF
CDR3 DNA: TGTGCCAGTAGTATAAGGATGGTACCGGACAGGGGGCGAGGAGACTATGGCTACACCTTC

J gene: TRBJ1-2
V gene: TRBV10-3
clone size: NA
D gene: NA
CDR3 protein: CASSRDNYGYTF
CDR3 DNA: TGTGCCTCCTCCCGGGACAACTATGGCTACACCTTC

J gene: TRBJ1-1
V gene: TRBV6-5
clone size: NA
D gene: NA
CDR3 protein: CASSPLRSMNTEAFF
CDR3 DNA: TGTGCCAGCAGCCCCCTCAGGTCTATGAACACTGAAGCTTTCTTT

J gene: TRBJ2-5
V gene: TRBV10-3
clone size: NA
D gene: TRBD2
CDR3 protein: CAISEERLAGFSETQYF
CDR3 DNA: TGTGCCATCAGTGAGGAGCGACTAGCGGGGTTCTCAGAGACCCAGTACTTC

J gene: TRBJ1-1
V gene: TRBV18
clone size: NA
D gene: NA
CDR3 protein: CASRGAAEAFF
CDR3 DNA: TGTGCCAGTAGGGGTGCGGCTGAAGCTTTCTTT

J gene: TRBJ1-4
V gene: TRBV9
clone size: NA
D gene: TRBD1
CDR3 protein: CASSFSGQSNEKLFF
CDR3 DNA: TGTGCCAGCAGTTTCTCGGGACAGTCTAATGAAAAACTGTTTTTT

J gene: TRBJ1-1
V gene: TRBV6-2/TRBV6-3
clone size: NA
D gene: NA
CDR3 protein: CASSRRGGPEAFF
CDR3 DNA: TGTGCCAGCAGCAGAAGGGGGGGTCCTGAAGCTTTCTTT

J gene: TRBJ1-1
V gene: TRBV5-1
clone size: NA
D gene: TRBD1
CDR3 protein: CASSWGQGETEAFF
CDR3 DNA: TGCGCCAGCAGCTGGGGACAGGGGGAAACTGAAGCTTTCTTT